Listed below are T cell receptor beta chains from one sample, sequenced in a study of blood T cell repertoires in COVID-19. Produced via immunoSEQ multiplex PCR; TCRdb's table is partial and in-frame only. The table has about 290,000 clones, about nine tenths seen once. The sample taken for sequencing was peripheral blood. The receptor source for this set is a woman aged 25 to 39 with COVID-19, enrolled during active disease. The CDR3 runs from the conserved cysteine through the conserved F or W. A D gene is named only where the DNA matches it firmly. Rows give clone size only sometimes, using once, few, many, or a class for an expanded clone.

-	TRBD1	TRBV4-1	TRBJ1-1	CASSQHRGGNTEAFF	TGCGCCAGCAGCCAACACAGGGGTGGGAACACTGAAGCTTTCTTT
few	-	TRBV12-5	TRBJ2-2	CASGLDPRGGLRRRTGELFF	TGTGCTAGTGGTTTGGACCCGAGGGGGGGCCTTAGGCGGCGGACCGGGGAGCTGTTTTTT
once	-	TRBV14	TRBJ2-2	CASSQWSGGTGELFF	TGTGCCAGCAGCCAATGGTCTGGGGGGACCGGGGAGCTGTTTTTT
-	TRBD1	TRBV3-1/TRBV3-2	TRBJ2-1	CASSHTGQGALNEQFF	TGTGCCAGCAGCCACACGGGACAGGGGGCGCTTAATGAGCAGTTCTTC
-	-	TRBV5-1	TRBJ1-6	CASSLVGDSPLHF	TGCGCCAGCAGCCTGGTCGGGGATTCACCCCTCCACTTT
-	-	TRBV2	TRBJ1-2	CASTERKTVSYGYTF	TGTGCCAGCACCGAACGAAAAACAGTGAGCTATGGCTACACCTTC
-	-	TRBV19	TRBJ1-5	CASSNTRRGISNQPQHF	TGTGCCAGTAGTAATACGAGGCGGGGTATTAGCAATCAGCCCCAGCATTTT
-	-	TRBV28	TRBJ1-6	CASSSPQPGNSPLHF	TGTGCCAGCAGTTCCCCACAGCCGGGGAATTCACCCCTCCACTTT
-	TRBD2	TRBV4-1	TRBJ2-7	CASSHLAGGPYEQYF	TGCGCCAGCAGCCATCTAGCGGGGGGGCCCTACGAGCAGTACTTC
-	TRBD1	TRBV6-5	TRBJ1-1	CATTGQGSTEAFF	TGTGCCACCACGGGACAGGGAAGCACTGAAGCTTTCTTT
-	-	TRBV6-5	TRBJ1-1	CASSYASGTEAFF	TGTGCCAGCAGTTACGCCTCCGGCACTGAAGCTTTCTTT
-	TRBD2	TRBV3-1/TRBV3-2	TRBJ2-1	CASSQTGLGGYNEQFF	TGTGCCAGCAGCCAGACGGGACTAGGAGGCTACAATGAGCAGTTCTTC
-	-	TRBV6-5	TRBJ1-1	CASSPGRTGEAFF	TGTGCCAGCAGCCCGGGGAGGACGGGTGAAGCTTTCTTT
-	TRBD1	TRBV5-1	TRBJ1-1	CASSLGDRGADTEAFF	TGCGCCAGCAGCTTGGGGGACAGGGGGGCGGACACTGAAGCTTTCTTT
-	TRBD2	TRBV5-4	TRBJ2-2	CASSEGTSGYTGELFF	TGTGCCAGCAGCGAGGGGACTAGCGGATACACCGGGGAGCTGTTTTTT
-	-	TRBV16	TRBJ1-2	CASSLERGYGYTF	TGTGCCAGCAGCCTCGAGCGGGGCTATGGCTACACCTTC
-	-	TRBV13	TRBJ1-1	CASHITGNTEAFF	TGTGCCAGCCACATTACGGGGAACACTGAAGCTTTCTTT
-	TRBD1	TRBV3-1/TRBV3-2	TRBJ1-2	CASSQQGARYGYTF	TGTGCCAGCAGCCAGCAGGGGGCTCGGTATGGCTACACCTTC